This T cell receptor beta chain originates from a study of cytomegalovirus exposure and HLA in healthy donors. A note on this clone: Its antigen is unidentified.

Study-level points and caveats: Most TCR sequences were rare, but some public TCRs occurred in many donors. Researchers counted approximately 160 TCR beta chains as cytomegalovirus-associated. In vitro data verified a few CMV-associated chains as specific for CMV antigens.

Profiling relied on immunoSEQ multiplex PCR, and the TCRdb table lists in-frame clones only, not all of them. The sample consists of some 190,000 clones, approximately 86% of them appearing once. The clonotype comes from a man aged 25-40 years in good health and CMV-seropositive. The sequenced sample consisted of PBMCs.

The CDR3 spells CASRGQRELHEQFF. CDR3 in DNA: TGCGCCAGCAGGGGCCAGCGGGAGCTACATGAGCAGTTCTTC. This rearrangement joins TRBV4-1 to TRBJ2-1; 8 bases fit TRBD2. The V and J ends lost 6 bases and 8 bases, in that order; junction bases with no gene match: 9. Germline values: CDR1 MGHRA, CDR2 YSYEKL. This CDR3 has 14 residues.